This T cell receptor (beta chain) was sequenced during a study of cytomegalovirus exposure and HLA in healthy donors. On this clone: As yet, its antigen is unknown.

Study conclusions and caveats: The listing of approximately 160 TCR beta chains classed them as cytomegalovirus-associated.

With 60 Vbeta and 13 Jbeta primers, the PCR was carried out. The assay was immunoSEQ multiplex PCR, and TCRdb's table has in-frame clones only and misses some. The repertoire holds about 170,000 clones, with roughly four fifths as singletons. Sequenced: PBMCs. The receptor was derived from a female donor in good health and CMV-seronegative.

The CDR3 is CASSEALTRTDTQYF. The CDR3 region has the DNA TGTGCCAGCAGTGAAGCATTGACACGCACAGATACGCAGTATTTT. V gene TRBV2 combines with J gene TRBJ2-3; D gene ambiguous. CDR3 length: 15 residues. Germline V lookup: CDR1 SNHLY, CDR2 FYNNEI. Trimming took off 0 bases at V and 1 base at J, with 8 bases between the two ends.